This entry is about one T cell receptor beta chain. These data come from a study of identical twins. Template switching added a universal primer site, and cDNA bore unique molecular identifiers. TCRdb ran MiXCR on the 5' RACE reads and lists one entry per CDR3 protein. This sample has 250,000 to 300,000 distinct CDR3 sequences, with around 8.3% found just once. The length of the CDR3 is 16 residues. The germline gives CDR1 LGHNA, CDR2 YNFKEQ. V lost 1 base, J lost 1 base, and 14 bases lay in between. These sequences were also reported in another study, on yellow fever vaccine responses in identical twins. Per that paper: Twins' T cell vaccine responses reportedly looked partly convergent, partly personalized.

This sequence joins TRBV4-2 and TRBJ2-7; D gene uncertain. Specimen: CD8+ T cells sorted from blood. The sequence was obtained from a young woman in good health. CDR3 region: CASSQAGADGSYEQYF. CDR3 DNA: TGTGCCAGCAGCCAAGCGGGCGCGGATGGGTCCTACGAGCAGTACTTC.